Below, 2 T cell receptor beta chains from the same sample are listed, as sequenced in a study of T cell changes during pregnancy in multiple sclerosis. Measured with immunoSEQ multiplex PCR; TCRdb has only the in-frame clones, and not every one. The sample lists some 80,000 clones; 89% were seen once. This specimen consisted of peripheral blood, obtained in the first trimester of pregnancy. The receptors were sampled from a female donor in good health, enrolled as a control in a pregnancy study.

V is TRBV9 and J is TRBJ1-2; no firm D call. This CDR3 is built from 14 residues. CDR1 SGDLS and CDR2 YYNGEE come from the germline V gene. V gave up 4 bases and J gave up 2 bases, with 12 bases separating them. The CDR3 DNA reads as TGTGCCAGCAGCCTCCCCCCGGGAAACTATGGCTACACCTTC. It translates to CASSLPPGNYGYTF.

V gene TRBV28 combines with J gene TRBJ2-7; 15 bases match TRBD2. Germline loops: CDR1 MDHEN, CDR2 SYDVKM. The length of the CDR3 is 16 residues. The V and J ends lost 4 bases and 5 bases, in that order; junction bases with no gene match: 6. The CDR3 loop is CASSSSGTSGRHEQYF. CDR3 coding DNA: TGTGCCAGCAGTTCATCCGGGACTAGCGGGAGGCACGAGCAGTACTTC.